The rows below give T cell receptor beta chains drawn from one sample of a study of beta chain features in type 1 diabetes. This table comes from immunoSEQ multiplex PCR, and its TCRdb copy is limited to in-frame clones, with some not included. The data contain about 650,000 clones, roughly an eighth of them singletons. The specimen sequenced was naive CD4+ T cells from blood. The receptors come from a young man with type 1 diabetes. Both conserved end residues are part of each CDR3. Fields, in order: V gene, J gene, clone size, D gene, CDR3 DNA, CDR3 protein. The D gene is left open where the match is weak. Size is stated for part of the rows, as once, few or many counts, or as a class when the clone is expanded.

TRBV29-1	TRBJ1-4	few	.	TGCAGCGTTGGGGGGCAGCCCAATGAAAAACTGTTTTTT	CSVGGQPNEKLFF
TRBV7-8	TRBJ1-2	few	TRBD1	TGTGCCAGCAGCTTAGGGGGTCCGGGACAGGCGGGCTACACCTTC	CASSLGGPGQAGYTF
TRBV14	TRBJ1-2	.	.	TGTGCCAGCAGTCCCTTAGGACAGCCCAAGAATAACTATGGCTACACCTTC	CASSPLGQPKNNYGYTF
TRBV5-6	TRBJ2-5	few	.	TGTGCCAGCAGCTTGGTTGGGGGATCGGAGACCCAGTACTTC	CASSLVGGSETQYF
TRBV5-4	TRBJ2-6	.	.	TGTGCCAGCAGCTCACAGGAATCTGGGGCCAACGTCCTGACTTTC	CASSSQESGANVLTF
TRBV7-9	TRBJ2-2	.	.	TGTGCCAGCATCCCTCTCGGCGGGGTAGACACCGGGGAGCTGTTTTTT	CASIPLGGVDTGELFF
TRBV7-6	TRBJ2-7	.	.	TGTGCCAGCAGCCTCGGGGCAGGGAGCGGATTCTACGAGCAGTACTTC	CASSLGAGSGFYEQYF
TRBV6-5	TRBJ1-5	few	.	TGTGCCAGCAGTCGGGGGGGCCCCACCAATCAGCCCCAGCATTTT	CASSRGGPTNQPQHF
TRBV5-1	TRBJ2-5	few	.	TGCGCCAGCAGCTTGGGACTATCAGAGACCCAGTACTTC	CASSLGLSETQYF
TRBV6-5	TRBJ1-4	.	.	TGTGCCAGCAGTTACGTAGCGGGGGCGATTGAAAAACTGTTTTTT	CASSYVAGAIEKLFF
TRBV4-2	TRBJ2-1	few	TRBD2	TGTGCCAGCAGCCAAGTGGGACTAACCTCCTCGAGAGAGCAGTTCTTC	CASSQVGLTSSREQFF
TRBV4-3	TRBJ1-2	few	.	TGCGCCAGCAGCCAAGCACTGACCGCAACTATTGGCTACACCTTC	CASSQALTATIGYTF
TRBV4-3	TRBJ2-5	.	.	TGCGCCAGCAGCCCGGGACAAGGGCACGAGACCCAGTACTTC	CASSPGQGHETQYF
TRBV19	TRBJ1-1	few	.	TGTGCCAGTAGTATGCGAGGGGATGACACTGAAGCTTTCTTT	CASSMRGDDTEAFF
TRBV6-5	TRBJ1-6	few	TRBD1	TGTGCCAGCAGTACCCCGGGACAGGGTAATTCACCCCTCCACTTT	CASSTPGQGNSPLHF
TRBV6-1	TRBJ2-1	once	.	TGTGCCAGCAGTGAACAGCCGCATGGGGCTGTGAATGAGCAGTTCTTC	CASSEQPHGAVNEQFF
TRBV30	TRBJ1-3	.	.	TGTGCCTGGAGTTCGTCGGTTGGCACCATATATTTT	CAWSSSVGTIYF
TRBV5-5	TRBJ2-3	few	TRBD2	TGTGCCAGCAGCCGGGAAAGCGGGGTCGCGGATACGCAGTATTTT	CASSRESGVADTQYF
TRBV2	TRBJ1-1	few	.	TGTGCCAGCAGTGGGGAAGGGTGGAACACTGAAGCTTTCTTT	CASSGEGWNTEAFF
TRBV7-7	TRBJ2-5	few	TRBD2	TGTGCTAGCAGCTTAGGGGTAGCGGGGGGCACGGAGACCCAGTACTTC	CASSLGVAGGTETQYF
TRBV5-1	TRBJ2-3	.	.	TGCGCCAGCAGCCCTCGGGGTAGCGGTGTTAGCACAGATACGCAGTATTTT	CASSPRGSGVSTDTQYF
TRBV5-1	TRBJ2-1	few	TRBD1	TGCGCCAGCAGCTTACAGGGGATGGGCAATGAGCAGTTCTTC	CASSLQGMGNEQFF
TRBV4-2	TRBJ1-2	.	TRBD1	TGTGCCAGCAGGGACAGGCGTGATGGCTACACCTTC	CASRDRRDGYTF
TRBV4-3	TRBJ1-4	.	TRBD1	TGCGCCAGCAGTCAAAGCCCAGGGGGAACTAATGAAAAACTGTTTTTT	CASSQSPGGTNEKLFF
TRBV7-9	TRBJ2-5	.	.	TGTGCCAGCAGCTCTACAGACCGCCAAGAGACCCAGTACTTC	CASSSTDRQETQYF
TRBV6-5	TRBJ1-2	.	.	TGTGCCAGCAGTCGGGCAGCTGATGGCTACACCTTC	CASSRAADGYTF
TRBV7-2	TRBJ2-1	.	TRBD2	TGTGCCAGCAGCCTGGGACTAGCGGGGGTAACAAGCTCCTACAATGAGCAGTTCTTC	CASSLGLAGVTSSYNEQFF
TRBV7-2	TRBJ2-1	few	.	TGTGCCAGCAGCTTAGCCTGGACGCCAAGGGATGAGCAGTTCTTC	CASSLAWTPRDEQFF
TRBV7-2	TRBJ1-2	.	.	TGTGCCAGCAGCTTAGTGGCAGTGAATGGCTACACCTTC	CASSLVAVNGYTF
TRBV27	TRBJ2-7	few	.	TGTGCCAGCAGTGAACAGGGAATCGGCGAGCAGTACTTC	CASSEQGIGEQYF
TRBV2	TRBJ1-6	.	TRBD1	TGTGCCAGCAGTGAAGCAACAGGGGACAATTCACCCCTCCACTTT	CASSEATGDNSPLHF
TRBV9	TRBJ1-4	few	.	TGTGCCAGCAGTGGTTTCGGGGGGACTAATGAAAAACTGTTTTTT	CASSGFGGTNEKLFF
TRBV7-7	TRBJ2-5	.	.	TGTGCCAGCAGCTTAGCGCCCTCCTTTCAAGAGACCCAGTACTTC	CASSLAPSFQETQYF
TRBV5-1	TRBJ2-7	few	.	TGCGCCAGCAGACTCGGGCAGTACTTC	CASRLGQYF
TRBV7-9	TRBJ2-1	.	TRBD1	TGTGCCAGCAGCTTAGTAGGGGGCACCTGGGGCAATGAGCAGTTCTTC	CASSLVGGTWGNEQFF
TRBV10-3	TRBJ2-3	.	TRBD1	TGTGCCATCAGTGATCATTCGACAGGGAGAGATACGCAGTATTTT	CAISDHSTGRDTQYF
TRBV29-1	TRBJ1-2	few	TRBD1	TGCAGCGGGGAGACAGGGAGCTATGGCTACACCTTC	CSGETGSYGYTF
TRBV5-1	TRBJ2-7	few	TRBD1	TGCGCCAGCAGCTCCGCCGGACAGGGGGCCTACGAGCAGTACTTC	CASSSAGQGAYEQYF
TRBV27	TRBJ2-3	few	.	TGTGCCAGCAGTTCCCCGGGCCTATCTAGCACAGATACGCAGTATTTT	CASSSPGLSSTDTQYF
TRBV5-1	TRBJ2-2	.	TRBD1	TGCGCCAGCAGCCGGGGACAGGGGATGACCGGGGAGCTGTTTTTT	CASSRGQGMTGELFF
TRBV28	TRBJ2-3	few	.	TGTGCCAGCAGGTCGCAGGGCACAGATACGCAGTATTTT	CASRSQGTDTQYF
TRBV4-2	TRBJ2-3	few	TRBD2	TGTGCCAGCAGCCAGGCCCCTAGCGGGGCAAGCACAGATACGCAGTATTTT	CASSQAPSGASTDTQYF
TRBV29-1	TRBJ2-1	few	.	TGCAGCGTTGCATTCGGGGGCGGGTTTTCCTACAATGAGCAGTTCTTC	CSVAFGGGFSYNEQFF
TRBV4-3	TRBJ2-5	.	TRBD1	TGCGCCAGCAGCCAAGATATCGGGACAGGAGGAGAGACCCAGTACTTC	CASSQDIGTGGETQYF
TRBV30	TRBJ1-2	.	TRBD1	TGTGCCTGGGCGGGCCAGGGGGCGAACTATGGCTACACCTTC	CAWAGQGANYGYTF
TRBV29-1	TRBJ1-5	few	.	TGCAGCGTTGCTGAGGGTTCAGGTGATCAGCCCCAGCATTTT	CSVAEGSGDQPQHF
TRBV9	TRBJ2-3	.	.	TGTGCCAGCAGCCGTGCGGATACGCAGTATTTT	CASSRADTQYF
TRBV19	TRBJ2-5	.	.	TGTGCCAGTAGTATGAGGATTGCAGCGCTTTCAACACAAGAGACCCAGTACTTC	CASSMRIAALSTQETQYF
TRBV7-6	TRBJ1-3	few	.	TGTGCCAGCAGCCCCCTAACAGGACTCTCTGGAAACACCATATATTTT	CASSPLTGLSGNTIYF
TRBV7-9	TRBJ1-5	.	.	TGTGCCAGCAGCTTACATTATAGCAATCAGCCCCAGCATTTT	CASSLHYSNQPQHF